The entry that follows covers one T cell receptor (beta chain) sequence. The assay was immunoSEQ multiplex PCR, and TCRdb's table has in-frame clones only and misses some. The repertoire includes more than 550,000 clones, about 91% of them detected once, and 24% sits in the top ten. This CDR3 has 13 residues. V lost 4 bases and J lost 5, with 12 bases in between. Germline assignment: CDR1 SQVTM and CDR2 ANQGSEA. Positive CCR7 selection of CD45RO-negative cells yielded the naive CD8 cells, and terminally differentiated effector memory CD45RA+ cells were excluded. This sample was included in a study of shared clonotypes between healthy human individuals.

The V gene is TRBV29-1, the J gene TRBJ2-1; D is unresolved. Source material: naive CD8+ T cells sorted from blood. This clonotype was sampled from a man aged 25 to 40 in good health. CDR3 coding DNA: TGCAGCGTTGTACCATTAGGAGACAATGAGCAGTTCTTC. Translating it yields CSVVPLGDNEQFF.